Listed here is a single T cell receptor (beta chain). This sample was taken from a study of blood T cell repertoires in COVID-19. Study-level background: The study drew acute and convalescent COVID-19 samples from the United States, Italy and Spain. Nucleic acid was either cDNA or gDNA, and it came from T cells, B-cell-depleted T cells, or PBMCs.

In Seattle, patients joined the study during active infection and were tracked longitudinally. There are 13 residues in the CDR3. The ends were cut back, 1 base at V and 11 bases at J, with 9 bases in the middle. In the authors' methods: Amplification of reference gene primers was used by the study to estimate nucleated cell counts. Data came from immunoSEQ multiplex PCR; TCRdb stores just in-frame clones and leaves some out. V and J calls plus clone size are reproduced from that table; the DNA served to infer D and trimming. The sample holds about 150,000 clones, about nine tenths seen once. This clonotype was sampled from a human donor with COVID-19, enrolled during active disease. The donor label of this sample is uncertain. The sequenced sample consisted of peripheral blood. The rearrangement links TRBV12-3 or TRBV12-4 to TRBJ1-6; D is unclear. This CDR3 reads CASSLGPAAPLHF. As DNA, the CDR3 is TGTGCCAGCAGTTTAGGGCCGGCGGCACCCCTCCACTTT.